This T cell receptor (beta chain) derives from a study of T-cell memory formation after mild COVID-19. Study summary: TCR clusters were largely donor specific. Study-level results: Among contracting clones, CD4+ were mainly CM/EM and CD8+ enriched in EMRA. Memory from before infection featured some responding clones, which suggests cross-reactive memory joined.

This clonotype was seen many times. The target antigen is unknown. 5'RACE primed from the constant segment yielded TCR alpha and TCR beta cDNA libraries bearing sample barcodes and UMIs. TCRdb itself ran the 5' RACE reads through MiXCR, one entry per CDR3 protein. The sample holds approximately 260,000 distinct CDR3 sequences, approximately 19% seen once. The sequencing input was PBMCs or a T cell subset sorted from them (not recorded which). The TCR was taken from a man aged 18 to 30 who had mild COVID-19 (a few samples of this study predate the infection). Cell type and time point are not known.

The CDR3 DNA is TGTGCCAGCAGCCCCAGGGTTGAAGAGACCCAGTACTTC. Protein: CASSPRVEETQYF. V and J are TRBV7-3 and TRBJ2-5; D is perhaps TRBD1 (5 bases). The V end was cut by 5 bases, the J end by 3 bases, with 10 bases between. The V gene's germline CDR1 is SGHTA and CDR2 FQGTGA. The CDR3 is made up of 13 amino acids.